This TCR beta chain derives from a study of immune evolution from preneoplasia to lung adenocarcinoma. Study results and limitations: Later-stage lesions seemingly showed higher T cell density and diversity than normal lung. Top clone share appeared to fall from AAH through AIS, MIA, adenocarcinoma.

Two lung cancer pathologists independently confirmed each histologic diagnosis. Nucleic acids came from premalignant or tumor cells enriched by macro-dissection. This CDR3 has 15 amino acids. CDR1 and CDR2 (germline): MDHEN, SYDVKM. The ends lost 2 bases at V and 5 bases at J; junction bases unmatched: 5. This clone has a single count. What it binds is not known. This table comes from immunoSEQ multiplex PCR, and its TCRdb copy is limited to in-frame clones, with some not included. The sample yields tens of thousands of clones, under 80% seen once. The source of this sequence is a person aged 60 to 70 with lung adenocarcinoma. The specimen was FFPE invasive lung adenocarcinoma tissue. The chain joins TRBV28 to TRBJ1-5, with 8 bases fitting TRBD1. The CDR3 loop reads CASSLADRAYQPQHF. The CDR3 DNA sequence: TGTGCCAGCAGTTTAGCGGACAGGGCTTATCAGCCCCAGCATTTT.